This passage covers 23 T cell receptor beta chains from one sample sequenced in a study of blood T cell repertoires in COVID-19. Sequenced by immunoSEQ multiplex PCR; TCRdb stores in-frame clones only, minus some. The sample includes 280,000 or so clones, around 86% of them seen just once. Sequenced input: peripheral blood. The receptors originated from a human donor in a cohort sampled during active COVID-19.

The gene calls are TRBV29-1 and TRBJ2-5; perhaps TRBD1 as D (5 bases). V was cut by 6 bases and J by 5 bases, with 16 bases left in between. The length of the CDR3 is 13 residues. Germline CDR1 is SQVTM and CDR2 is ANQGSEA. CDR3 residues: CSVPATGRETQYF. CDR3 DNA sequence: TGCAGCGTGCCTGCTACAGGCCGGGAGACCCAGTACTTC.

The rearrangement links TRBV7-2 to TRBJ2-1, with 8 bases fitting TRBD1. J was trimmed by 7 bases and V by 3 bases; bases with no gene match: 11. There are 16 residues in the CDR3. Germline CDR1 and CDR2: SGHTA and FQGNSA. This chain's CDR3 is CASSFRQGSRLNEQFF. The CDR3 nucleotides read TGTGCCAGCAGCTTCAGACAGGGGTCCCGGTTGAATGAGCAGTTCTTC.

CDR3 DNA sequence: TGTGCCAGTAGTATTAATCGAGGGACTAGCGGTCAAGAGACCCAGTACTTC. This gives the protein CASSINRGTSGQETQYF. The chain couples TRBV19 to TRBJ2-5, with 11 nucleotides matching TRBD2. CDR1 and CDR2 from the germline V gene are LNHDA and SQIVND (reference sequence). Unmatched junction bases numbered 8, after V lost 3 bases and J lost 2 bases. CDR3 length: 17 residues.

This clone was seen more than once but under ten times. V gene TRBV6-4 combines with J gene TRBJ1-2; a possible D gene is TRBD1 (5 bases). V was pared by 6 bases and J by 6 bases, with 17 bases between. Germline lookup yields CDR1 MRHNA and CDR2 SNTAGT. CDR3 size: 14 residues. The CDR3: CASSEEVGTDGYTF. The CDR3 DNA follows: TGTGCCAGCAGCGAGGAGGTGGGGACTGATGGCTACACCTTC.

The rearrangement uses TRBV3-1 (or the pseudogene TRBV3-2) and TRBJ2-2; weak D call: TRBD2 (6 bases). The CDR3 covers 14 residues. Deletions cut 3 bases from V and 6 bases from J, with 11 bases between. Germline-derived CDR1 and CDR2 are LGHDT and YNNKEL (reference sequence). The CDR3 DNA sequence: TGTGCCAGCAGCCAGGACACTAGCCCCGGGGAGCTGTTTTTT. It encodes CASSQDTSPGELFF.

The chain has TRBV18 and TRBJ1-6, with D hard to call. Trimming left V 3 bases short and J 1 base short, with 13 bases between. The CDR3 totals 17 residues. CDR1 is KGHSH and CDR2 is LQKENI in the germline V gene. CDR3 DNA: TGTGCCAGCTCACCCTCCCCCGGAGGATCCTATAATTCACCCCTCCACTTT. As protein: CASSPSPGGSYNSPLHF. Combining the CDR3 with reference TRBV18 and TRBJ1-6 gives the whole variable domain NAGVMQNPRHLVRRRGQEARLRCSPMKGHSHVYWYRQLPEEGLKFMVYLQKENIIDESGMPKERFSAEFPKEGPSILRIQQVVRGDSAAYFCASSPSPGGSYNSPLHFGNGTRLTVT.

The chain employs TRBV11-2 and TRBJ2-5; tentatively, D is TRBD2 (5 bases). Germline CDR1 SGHAT, CDR2 FQNNGV. Trimming pared 1 base from V and 2 bases from J, leaving 17 bases between. The CDR3 is 17 residues long. The CDR3 reads CASSLGLVTTIQETQYF. As DNA, the CDR3 is TGTGCCAGCAGCTTAGGTTTGGTGACTACCATTCAAGAGACCCAGTACTTC.

About this clone itself: Other nucleotide sequences in the sample specify the same CDR3. The chain links TRBV19 to TRBJ1-5; no clear D. The CDR3 covers 12 residues. Deletions cut 6 bases from V and 5 bases from J, with 8 bases between. Germline loops: CDR1 LNHDA, CDR2 SQIVND (reference sequence). The CDR3 bases are TGTGCCAGTAGCGTACTTGATCAGCCCCAGCATTTT. Encoded protein: CASSVLDQPQHF.

V is TRBV18 and J is TRBJ1-1; tentative D call: TRBD1 (5 bases). Per the germline V gene, CDR1 is KGHSH and CDR2 is LQKENI. Between the trimmed V and J ends, which lost 1 base and 7 bases, there was a span of 13 bases. This CDR3 has 14 residues. The CDR3 sequence: CASSPRISQVEAFF. CDR3 nucleotide sequence: TGTGCCAGCTCACCACGGATCTCACAGGTTGAAGCTTTCTTT.

This clone was observed a single time. The genes are TRBV2 and TRBJ2-2; maybe TRBD1 (6 bases). CDR1 is SNHLY and CDR2 is FYNNEI in the germline V gene. The CDR3 has 15 residues. V gave up 3 bases and J gave up 4 bases, with 12 bases separating them. The CDR3 region has the DNA TGTGCCAGCAGTGAGGGCAGGGGTAGCACCGGGGAGCTGTTTTTT. It specifies CASSEGRGSTGELFF.

This chain links TRBV6-2 or TRBV6-3 with TRBJ2-1, with 7 positions matching TRBD2. CDR3 length equals 18 residues. Germline V gene lookup returns CDR1 MNHEY and CDR2 SVGEGT. With 5 bases clipped from V and 5 bases from J, the junction kept 18 bases outside the gene matches. The CDR3 bases are TGTGCCAGCAGTAGCCGCATAGCGTTGGGACTACTTAACAATGAGCAGTTCTTC. This gives the protein CASSSRIALGLLNNEQFF.

This chain links TRBV6-5 with TRBJ2-5; no clear D gene. The germline V and J ends were trimmed by 5 bases and 5 bases, with 15 bases remaining between them. This CDR3 region has 14 residues. Germline V gene data show CDR1 as MNHEY and CDR2 as SVGAGI. Here the CDR3 DNA reads TGTGCCAGCAGTCCCTCTCCTGGGCCGGAGACCCAGTACTTC. Residues: CASSPSPGPETQYF.

In this sample, this clone turned up once. This sequence joins TRBV7-3 and TRBJ2-1, with 8 bases matching TRBD2. The CDR3 extends over 15 amino acids. The V and J ends lost 5 bases and 5 bases, in that order; junction bases with no gene match: 8. Germline V lookup: CDR1 SGHTA, CDR2 FQGTGA. CDR3: CASSITSGRDNEQFF. The CDR3 nucleotides are TGTGCCAGCAGCATTACTAGCGGAAGAGACAATGAGCAGTTCTTC.

The chain joins TRBV19 to TRBJ2-2, with 9 bases fitting TRBD1. In germline, CDR1 is LNHDA, CDR2 SQIVND (reference sequence). The V gene end was trimmed by 5 bases and the J gene end by 6 bases; junction bases not matched to a gene: 13. The CDR3 runs 17 residues. The CDR3 DNA is TGTGCCAGTAGTCTTAGAACTCCGGGACAGGGTGCCGGGGAGCTGTTTTTT. This translates into CASSLRTPGQGAGELFF.

The V call is TRBV2, the J call TRBJ1-2; D gene uncertain. The CDR3 covers 13 residues. Per the germline V gene, CDR1 is SNHLY and CDR2 is FYNNEI. V was shortened by 4 bases and J by 4 bases, with 10 bases between the two germline ends. The CDR3 sequence: CASSGEILYGYTF. CDR3 nucleotides: TGTGCCAGCAGTGGGGAGATACTCTATGGCTACACCTTC.

The V gene is TRBV9, the J gene TRBJ2-2; 10 bases fit TRBD2. Germline loops: CDR1 SGDLS, CDR2 YYNGEE. The V and J ends lost 2 bases and 5 bases, in that order; junction bases with no gene match: 6. The CDR3 covers 16 residues. CDR3 coding DNA: TGTGCCAGCAGCGTGTCTAGCGGGAGCGGAACCGGGGAGCTGTTTTTT. Amino acids: CASSVSSGSGTGELFF. The whole variable domain, remainder taken from reference TRBV9 and TRBJ2-2, is DSGVTQTPKHLITATGQRVTLRCSPRSGDLSVYWYQQSLDQGLQFLIQYYNGEERAKGNILERFSAQQFPDLHSELNLSSLELGDSALYFCASSVSSGSGTGELFFGEGSRLTVL.

The J gene is TRBJ1-4, the V gene TRBV2, with TRBD1 matching over 10 bases. Per germline, CDR1 SNHLY and CDR2 FYNNEI. The CDR3 is 14 residues long. With 5 bases clipped from V and 7 bases from J, the junction kept 4 bases outside the gene matches. CDR3 in DNA: TGTGCCAGCAGTCGACAGGGGGCTGGTGAAAAACTGTTTTTT. It encodes CASSRQGAGEKLFF.

This chain links TRBV7-9 with TRBJ2-5; 8 positions match TRBD2. The J segment lost 6 bases and the V segment lost 1 base, leaving 4 bases of the junction unmatched. Germline lookup yields CDR1 SEHNR and CDR2 FQNEAQ (reference sequence). The CDR3 length is 14 residues. The CDR3 DNA follows: TGTGCCAGCAGCTTAGAGCGACTAGCGAAGACCCAGTACTTC. It codes for CASSLERLAKTQYF.

This clone was counted a few times. This chain connects TRBV7-9 to TRBJ2-5, with TRBD2 as a possible D gene (6 bases). Germline V gives CDR1 SEHNR, CDR2 FQNEAQ (reference sequence). This CDR3 comprises 17 residues. Between the trimmed V and J ends, which lost 7 bases and 5 bases, there was a span of 26 bases. The CDR3 bases are TGTGCCAGCACCAACCAAGCGGGTCGACTAGGGAGGGAGACCCAGTACTTC. Residues: CASTNQAGRLGRETQYF.

The chain uses TRBV10-3 and TRBJ2-7; the D gene is possibly TRBD1 (7 bases). V lost 6 bases, J lost 0 bases, and 18 bases lay in between. Germline CDR1 reads ENHRY; CDR2 reads SYGVKD. The CDR3 consists of 16 residues. The CDR3 here is CAISLRQGLSSYEQYF. The CDR3, as DNA: TGTGCCATCAGCCTTAGACAGGGACTTAGCTCCTACGAGCAGTACTTC.

The chain links TRBV27 to TRBJ2-1, with 9 bases lining up with TRBD2. From germline, CDR1 is MNHEY and CDR2 SMNVEV (reference sequence). V lost 3 bases and J lost 8; bases outside the gene matches: 11. The CDR3 contains 16 residues. CDR3 in amino acids: CASSFSVGLAGYEQFF. CDR3 in DNA: TGTGCCAGCAGTTTCAGTGTGGGACTAGCCGGCTATGAGCAGTTCTTC.

Here the CDR3 DNA reads TGTGCCAGCAGCCAATCCGGAAAACTGTTTTTT. Protein product: CASSQSGKLFF. The V call is TRBV27, the J call TRBJ1-4; the D is unclear. Looked up from germline, CDR1 is MNHEY and CDR2 is SMNVEV (reference sequence). The CDR3 runs to 11 residues. The V end lost 6 bases, the J end lost 10 bases, and 9 bases lay between the germline ends.

The chain has TRBV4-3 and TRBJ1-1; perhaps TRBD1 as D (6 bases). The germline V gene has CDR1 LGHNA and CDR2 YSLEER. This CDR3 comprises 12 residues. The ends were cut back, 1 base at V and 8 bases at J, with 8 bases in the middle. The CDR3 loop reads CASSQGRGEAFF. The CDR3 nucleotides are TGCGCCAGCAGCCAAGGTAGGGGGGAAGCTTTCTTT.